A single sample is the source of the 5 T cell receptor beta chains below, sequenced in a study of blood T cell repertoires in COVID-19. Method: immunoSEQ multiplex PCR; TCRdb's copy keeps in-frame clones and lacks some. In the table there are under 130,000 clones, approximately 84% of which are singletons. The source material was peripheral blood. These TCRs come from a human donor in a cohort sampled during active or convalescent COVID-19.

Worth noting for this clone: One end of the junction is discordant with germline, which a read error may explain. The CDR3 DNA reads as TGTGCCAACAGCCCGAGCCGGGGGGGCTCGGATACGCAGTATTTT. Its translation is CANSPSRGGSDTQYF. The chain has TRBV3-1 (or the pseudogene TRBV3-2) and TRBJ2-3; 8 nucleotides agree with TRBD2. The CDR3 extends over 15 amino acids. Germline V lookup: CDR1 LGHDT, CDR2 YNNKEL (reference sequence).

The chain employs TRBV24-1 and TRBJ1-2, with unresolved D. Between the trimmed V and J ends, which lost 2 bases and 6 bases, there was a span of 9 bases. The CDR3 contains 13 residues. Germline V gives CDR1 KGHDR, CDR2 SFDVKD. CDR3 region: CATSDSTDHGYTF. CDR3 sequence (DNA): TGTGCCACCAGTGATTCCACAGATCATGGCTACACCTTC.

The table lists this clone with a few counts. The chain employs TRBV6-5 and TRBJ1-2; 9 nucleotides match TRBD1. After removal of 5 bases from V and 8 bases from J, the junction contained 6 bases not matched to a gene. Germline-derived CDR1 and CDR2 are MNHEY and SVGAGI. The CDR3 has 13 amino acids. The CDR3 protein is CASSTGGPRGYTF. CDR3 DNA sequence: TGTGCCAGCAGTACAGGGGGCCCGCGCGGCTACACCTTC.

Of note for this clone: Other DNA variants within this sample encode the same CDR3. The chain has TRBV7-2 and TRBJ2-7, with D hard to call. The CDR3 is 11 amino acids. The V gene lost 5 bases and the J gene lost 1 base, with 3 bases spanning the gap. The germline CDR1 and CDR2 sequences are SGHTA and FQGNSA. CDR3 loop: CASSPSYEQYF. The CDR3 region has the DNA TGTGCCAGCAGCCCATCCTACGAGCAGTACTTC. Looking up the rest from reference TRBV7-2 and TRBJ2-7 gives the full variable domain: GAGVSQSPSNKVTEKGKDVELRCDPISGHTALYWYRQSLGQGLEFLIYFQGNSAPDKSGLPSDRFSAERTGGSVSTLTIQRTQQEDSAVYLCASSPSYEQYFGPGTRLTVT.

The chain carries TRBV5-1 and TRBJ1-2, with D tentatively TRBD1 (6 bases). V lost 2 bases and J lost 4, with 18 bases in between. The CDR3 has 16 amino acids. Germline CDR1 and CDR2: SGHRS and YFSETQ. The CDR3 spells CASSFLEAGDAYGYTF. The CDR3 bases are TGCGCCAGCAGCTTTCTAGAAGCAGGGGACGCCTATGGCTACACCTTC.